What follows are 26 T cell receptor beta chains derived from one specimen sequenced in a study of blood T cell repertoires in COVID-19 (dated by TCRdb to 2018 to 2020). The library was prepared using the immunoSEQ multiplex PCR assay. The table was pulled from immuneACCESS by TCRdb, which kept in-frame rearrangements only. Such tables lose some clones; where checked, under half of the loss comes from unresolved V genes, and the rest has no known cause. The sample includes about 90,000 clones, with 70% to 90% observed a single time. 10% to 15% of the sample is in the top ten clones. The specimen was peripheral blood. All receptors derive from a woman in her 70s with active or convalescent COVID-19.

In this sample, this clone turned up a few times. V and J are TRBV6-2 or TRBV6-3 and TRBJ2-7, with 7 bases that match TRBD2. The CDR3 covers 16 residues. Germline V lookup: CDR1 MNHEY, CDR2 SVGEGT. V lost 2 bases and J lost 0; bases outside the gene matches: 7. In DNA form, the CDR3 reads TGTGCCAGCAGTTACCGGCTAGCGGTATCCTCCTACGAGCAGTACTTC. This translates into CASSYRLAVSSYEQYF.

The J gene is TRBJ2-1, the V gene TRBV13, with TRBD2 matching over 9 bases. This CDR3 is 15 amino acids long. V shed 8 bases and J 2 bases; nucleotides not matched to a gene: 7. Germline CDR1 reads PRHDT; CDR2 reads FYEKMQ (reference sequence). The CDR3 sequence: CASRRGGGAYNEQFF. In DNA, the CDR3 is TGTGCCAGCCGTCGTGGCGGGGGGGCCTACAATGAGCAGTTCTTC. Full variable domain (missing parts from reference TRBV13 and TRBJ2-1): AAGVIQSPRHLIKEKRETATLKCYPIPRHDTVYWYQQGPGQDPQFLISFYEKMQSDKGSIPDRFSAQQFSDYHSELNMSSLELGDSALYFCASRRGGGAYNEQFFGPGTRLTVL.

The chain has TRBV6-6 and TRBJ1-1; D is unresolved. In germline, CDR1 is MNHNY, CDR2 SVGAGI (reference sequence). There are 12 residues in the CDR3. Between the trimmed V and J ends, which lost 0 bases and 6 bases, there was a span of 5 bases. CDR3 sequence: CASSYSAAEAFF. Here the CDR3 DNA reads TGTGCCAGCAGTTACTCCGCGGCTGAAGCTTTCTTT.

V gene TRBV5-6 combines with J gene TRBJ2-3; 9 nucleotides match TRBD1. The junction had 5 bases not matched to a gene; V was cut back by 3 bases and J by 0 bases. Germline V gene lookup returns CDR1 SGHDT and CDR2 YYEEEE. CDR3 length: 16 residues. The CDR3 loop is CASSSPGTGSTDTQYF. The CDR3 DNA follows: TGTGCCAGCAGCTCTCCCGGGACAGGGAGCACAGATACGCAGTATTTT.

The chain couples TRBV6-6 to TRBJ2-7, with 8 bases that match TRBD1. Germline assignment: CDR1 MNHNY and CDR2 SVGAGI (reference sequence). Losses at the gene ends were 9 bases for V and 5 bases for J; bases not matched to a gene: 12. CDR3 length equals 14 residues. CDR3 nucleotide sequence: TGTGCCAGTAAATTTGGACAGGGAGGAGACGAGCAGTACTTC. Translation: CASKFGQGGDEQYF.

The table lists this clone with a count of one. V gene TRBV6-4 combines with J gene TRBJ1-1; D might be TRBD1 (6 bases). The CDR3 is 12 amino acids. The germline V and J ends were trimmed by 3 bases and 11 bases, with 13 bases remaining between them. Germline V gene lookup returns CDR1 MRHNA and CDR2 SNTAGT. Here the CDR3 DNA reads TGTGCCAGCAGTGATGAGGGGACAACGGCTTTCTTT. Translating gives CASSDEGTTAFF.

This chain uses TRBV19 with TRBJ1-1, with 7 bases matching TRBD1. J was trimmed by 7 bases and V by 6 bases; bases with no gene match: 5. The CDR3 is made up of 12 amino acids. CDR1 and CDR2 from the germline V gene are LNHDA and SQIVND (reference sequence). The CDR3 is CASRGTVSEAFF. As DNA, the CDR3 is TGTGCCAGTAGAGGGACAGTGAGTGAAGCTTTCTTT.

This chain connects TRBV19 to TRBJ1-5; the match to TRBD1 covers 7 bases. V was clipped by 7 bases and J by 2 bases; unmatched bases: 8. The CDR3 has 15 residues. Per germline, CDR1 LNHDA and CDR2 SQIVND (reference sequence). The CDR3 is CASTHQGTGNQPQHF. The CDR3 bases are TGTGCCAGTACTCATCAGGGGACAGGCAATCAGCCCCAGCATTTT. The full variable domain, its missing parts supplied by reference TRBV19 and TRBJ1-5, is DGGITQSPKYLFRKEGQNVTLSCEQNLNHDAMYWYRQDPGQGLRLIYYSQIVNDFQKGDIAEGYSVSREKKESFPLTVTSAQKNPTAFYLCASTHQGTGNQPQHFGDGTRLSIL.

V is TRBV11-2 and J is TRBJ2-3, with TRBD2 as a possible D gene (6 bases). Looked up from germline, CDR1 is SGHAT and CDR2 is FQNNGV. The V end was cut by 1 base, the J end by 0 bases, with 8 bases between. The CDR3 consists of 15 residues. CDR3 in DNA: TGTGCCAGCAGCTTAGCGGGGGTTAGCACAGATACGCAGTATTTT. It codes for CASSLAGVSTDTQYF.

This chain joins TRBV19 and TRBJ2-3, with 13 bases that match TRBD2. Germline CDR1 LNHDA, CDR2 SQIVND (reference sequence). V dropped 6 bases and J dropped 6; count of bases not matched to a gene: 12. This CDR3 is built from 17 residues. This chain's CDR3 is CASSPTSGGARRDTQYF. The CDR3 region has the DNA TGTGCCAGTAGCCCAACTAGCGGGGGGGCCCGGAGGGATACGCAGTATTTT.

The V and J genes are TRBV3-1 (or the pseudogene TRBV3-2) and TRBJ2-1; TRBD1 matches 10 bases. V shed 3 bases and J 10 bases; nucleotides not matched to a gene: 9. Germline V gene data show CDR1 as LGHDT and CDR2 as YNNKEL (reference sequence). The CDR3 totals 15 residues. For the CDR3, the DNA is TGTGCCAGCAGCCAGTCTGGGACAGGGGTTGGCGAGCAGTTCTTC. Its protein is CASSQSGTGVGEQFF.

This clone was seen once. The chain has TRBV7-2 and TRBJ1-1; D might be TRBD1 (6 bases). CDR1 SGHTA and CDR2 FQGNSA come from the germline V gene. Trimming left V 5 bases short and J 2 bases short, with 12 bases between. There are 14 residues in the CDR3. The CDR3 is CASSPQGPNTEAFF. The CDR3 DNA is TGTGCCAGCAGCCCACAGGGACCCAACACTGAAGCTTTCTTT.

With regard to this clone: One junction end does not reproduce the germline sequence, and a read error may be involved. The genes are TRBV14 and TRBJ1-5, with TRBD1 matching over 7 bases. Germline CDR1 SGHDN, CDR2 FVKESK. CDR3 size: 13 residues. CDR3 DNA sequence: TGTGCCAGCAGCAAAGACAGGGATCAGCCCCAGCATTTT. The encoded protein is CASSKDRDQPQHF.

This clone was detected only once. V is TRBV6-5 and J is TRBJ2-7; perhaps TRBD1 as D (6 bases). Germline lookup yields CDR1 MNHEY and CDR2 SVGAGI. The CDR3 consists of 12 residues. V shed 5 bases and J shed 2 bases, with 7 bases lying between them. This CDR3 reads CASSRTAYEQYF. The DNA for the CDR3 is TGTGCCAGCAGTCGGACAGCCTACGAGCAGTACTTC.

The chain joins TRBV5-1 to TRBJ1-3, with TRBD1 identical over 8 bases. CDR1 is SGHRS, CDR2 YFSETQ, per germline. Germline trimming cut 1 base from V and 2 bases from J; bases unmatched to any gene: 5. The CDR3 contains 16 residues. Here the CDR3 reads CASSLLATGAGNTIYF. CDR3 sequence (DNA): TGCGCCAGCAGCTTGTTGGCGACAGGGGCTGGAAACACCATATATTTT.

The J gene is TRBJ1-2, the V gene TRBV25-1, with 11 bases that match TRBD1. The germline gives CDR1 MGHDK, CDR2 SYGVNS. This CDR3 has 17 residues. With V trimmed by 5 bases and J by 2 bases, 10 bases remained unmatched. The CDR3, as DNA: TGTGCCAGCAGTCCACATGAGGGGACAGGGGGAAACTATGGCTACACCTTC. Translated, it gives CASSPHEGTGGNYGYTF.

The chain is built from TRBV2 and TRBJ1-2, with 8 bases aligning to TRBD1. The germline V gene has CDR1 SNHLY and CDR2 FYNNEI. This CDR3 is built from 14 residues. Trimming took 6 bases from V and 1 from J; bases not matched to a gene: 4. CDR3 sequence reads: CASRGDRGNYGYTF. CDR3 DNA sequence: TGTGCCAGCAGGGGAGACAGGGGTAACTATGGCTACACCTTC.

V is TRBV5-4 and J is TRBJ2-3; D is unresolved. The CDR3 consists of 16 residues. Germline V gives CDR1 SGHNT, CDR2 YYREEE (reference sequence). V was cut by 4 bases and J by 2 bases, with 17 bases left in between. CDR3 DNA sequence: TGTGCCAGCAGCCTGTTTGTCGGCAGGAACACAGATACGCAGTATTTT. Translation gives CASSLFVGRNTDTQYF.

As regards this clone: The junction differs from germline at one of its ends, possibly a read error. This chain joins TRBV7-7 and TRBJ2-2; the match to TRBD1 covers 8 bases. There are 16 residues in the CDR3. Looked up from germline, CDR1 is SSHAT and CDR2 is FNYEAQ (reference sequence). CDR3 in amino acids: CASSLIGTGNTGELFF. The CDR3, as DNA: TGTGCTAGCAGCTTAATCGGGACAGGGAACACCGGGGAGCTGTTTTTT.

This clone showed up just a few times. This chain connects TRBV6-5 to TRBJ1-2; 7 bases agree with TRBD1. Trimming removed 6 bases from V and 5 bases from J; junction bases left unmatched: 12. Germline loops: CDR1 MNHEY, CDR2 SVGAGI. This CDR3 comprises 15 residues. DNA for the CDR3: TGTGCCAGCAGCAACCCCGGGGACAGTGTGTATGGCTACACCTTC. Protein product: CASSNPGDSVYGYTF.

This chain links TRBV27 with TRBJ1-1; possibly TRBD1 for D (5 bases). The CDR3 is 13 amino acids. CDR1 and CDR2 from the germline V gene are MNHEY and SMNVEV (reference sequence). V shed 1 base and J shed 6 bases, with 9 bases lying between them. In DNA form, the CDR3 reads TGTGCCAGCAGTTTATTTTGGGGCGCTGAAGCTTTCTTT. It translates to CASSLFWGAEAFF.

The rearrangement joins TRBV10-2 to TRBJ2-2; 7 positions agree with TRBD1. Germline V gives CDR1 WSHSY, CDR2 SAAADI. J gave up 2 bases and V 6 bases, and 3 bases lay outside the gene matches. The CDR3 contains 14 residues. This CDR3 is CASSGTANTGELFF. The DNA of the CDR3 is TGCGCCAGCAGCGGGACAGCAAACACCGGGGAGCTGTTTTTT.

V is TRBV7-2 and J is TRBJ2-3; maybe TRBD2 (6 bases). Trimming left V 2 bases short and J 1 base short, with 13 bases between. This CDR3 has 16 amino acids. Per the germline V gene, CDR1 is SGHTA and CDR2 is FQGNSA. CDR3 region: CASSLTTGGGTDTQYF. DNA of the CDR3: TGTGCCAGCAGCTTAACAACCGGCGGGGGCACAGATACGCAGTATTTT.

The chain carries TRBV7-8 and TRBJ1-5, with 10 bases identical to TRBD1. The CDR3 has 18 amino acids. Looked up from germline, CDR1 is SGHVS and CDR2 is FQNEAQ. With V trimmed by 5 bases and J by 5 bases, 15 bases remained unmatched. Here the CDR3 reads CASSQRISGTGVDQPQHF. Here the CDR3 DNA reads TGTGCCAGCAGCCAGAGGATCTCCGGGACAGGGGTAGATCAGCCCCAGCATTTT. The full variable domain, its missing parts supplied by reference TRBV7-8 and TRBJ1-5, is GAGVSQSPRYKVAKRGQDVALRCDPISGHVSLFWYQQALGQGPEFLTYFQNEAQLDKSGLPSDRFFAERPEGSVSTLKIQRTQQEDSAVYLCASSQRISGTGVDQPQHFGDGTRLSIL.

The DNA of the CDR3 is TGTGCCAGCAGCTCCCCCGGGACAGGGGTATCCTACGAGCAGTACTTC. Translation: CASSSPGTGVSYEQYF. The chain uses TRBV7-9 and TRBJ2-7, with 10 bases matching TRBD1. The germline CDR1 and CDR2 sequences are SEHNR and FQNEAQ (reference sequence). The CDR3 sequence is 16 residues long. Trimming removed 4 bases from V and 1 base from J; junction bases left unmatched: 7.

This clone turned up a few times. The chain joins TRBV3-1 (or the pseudogene TRBV3-2) to TRBJ2-6; D ambiguous. Germline values: CDR1 LGHDT, CDR2 YNNKEL (reference sequence). V was cut by 5 bases and J by 1 base, with 6 bases left in between. CDR3 length: 14 amino acids. The CDR3 bases are TGTGCCAGCAGCTATTCGTCTGGGGCCAACGTCCTGACTTTC. Residues: CASSYSSGANVLTF.